Listed here is a single T cell receptor beta chain. Its antigen is unidentified. Germline V CDR1 and CDR2: MNHNY, SVGAGI (reference sequence). CDR3 length: 16 amino acids. Trimming removed 6 bases from V and 5 bases from J, with 22 bases in between. This sample was included in a study of Ad26.COV2.S vaccination and SARS-CoV-2 variants. General study points: Analyses that measured TCR breadth and depth may have underestimated total T cell responses. With respect to non-spike TCR breadth, vaccine and placebo recipients were similar. CD8+ and CD4+ T cells specific for spike reportedly responded with substantial breadth after vaccination.

The table came from immunoSEQ multiplex PCR; TCRdb's copy has only in-frame clones and leaves some out. The sample lists under 400,000 clones; 80% to 90% were seen once. Treatment meaning: about 20 received Ad26.COV2.S at low or high dose, single or two shots; five or six received placebo; per-sample allocation not given. Day 63 following the first vaccine or placebo injection was when the samples were taken. A Boston adult aged 18-55 years was the donor. The origin of this receptor is a person between 18 and 65 years old who received the Ad26.COV2.S COVID-19 vaccine or a placebo. Source: peripheral blood, taken in a trial of Ad26.COV2.S vaccine versus placebo. The V call is TRBV6-6, the J call TRBJ1-2; D possibly corresponds to TRBD1 (6 bases). CDR3 coding DNA: TGTGCCAGCAGCCGGACAGCGACTCGTGGAGGATATGGCTACACCTTC. As protein: CASSRTATRGGYGYTF.